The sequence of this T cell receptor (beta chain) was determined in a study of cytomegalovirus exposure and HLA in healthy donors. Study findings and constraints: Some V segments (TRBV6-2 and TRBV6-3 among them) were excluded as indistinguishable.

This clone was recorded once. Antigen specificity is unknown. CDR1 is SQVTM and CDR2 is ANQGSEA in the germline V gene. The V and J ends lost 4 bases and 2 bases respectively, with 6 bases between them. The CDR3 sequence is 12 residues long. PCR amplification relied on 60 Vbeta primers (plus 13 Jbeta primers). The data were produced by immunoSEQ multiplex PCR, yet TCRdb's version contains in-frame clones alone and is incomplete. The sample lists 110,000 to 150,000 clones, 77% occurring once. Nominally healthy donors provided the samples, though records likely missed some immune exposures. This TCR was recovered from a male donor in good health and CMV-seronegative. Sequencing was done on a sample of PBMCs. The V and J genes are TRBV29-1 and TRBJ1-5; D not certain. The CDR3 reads CSVVEGNQPQHF. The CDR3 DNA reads TGCAGCGTTGTGGAGGGCAATCAGCCCCAGCATTTT.